These 3 T cell receptor beta chains were all obtained from the same sample, sequenced in a study of T cell changes during pregnancy in multiple sclerosis. Clones were sequenced by immunoSEQ multiplex PCR, and TCRdb holds only the in-frame ones, with some missing. The sample contains roughly 55,000 clones, about 90% of which appear only once. Sequences were derived from CD4+ T cells from peripheral blood mononuclear cells, sampled after pregnancy. These receptors were obtained from a female donor in good health, enrolled as a control in a pregnancy study.

This chain uses TRBV11-2 with TRBJ2-7; D call uncertain. Looked up from germline, CDR1 is SGHAT and CDR2 is FQNNGV. The V end was cut by 6 bases, the J end by 3 bases, with 18 bases between. The CDR3 is made up of 15 amino acids. The CDR3 nucleotides read TGTGCCAGCAGGAGGCCGTTCTCAACTTACTACGAGCAGTACTTC. Its translation: CASRRPFSTYYEQYF.

This sequence joins TRBV28 and TRBJ1-5; D gene uncertain. This CDR3 has 12 amino acids. Trimming stripped 9 bases from V and 1 base from J, with 7 bases between. Germline CDR1 is MDHEN and CDR2 is SYDVKM. The CDR3 here is CASQSSNQPQHF. CDR3 bases: TGTGCCAGTCAGTCCAGCAATCAGCCCCAGCATTTT.

V and J are TRBV5-1 and TRBJ1-1; D might be TRBD1 (6 bases). V gave up 5 bases and J gave up 0 bases, with 8 bases separating them. The CDR3 runs 13 residues. CDR1 and CDR2 (germline): SGHRS, YFSETQ. CDR3 DNA sequence: TGCGCCAGCAGAAGGGGGATGAACACTGAAGCTTTCTTT. Residues: CASRRGMNTEAFF.